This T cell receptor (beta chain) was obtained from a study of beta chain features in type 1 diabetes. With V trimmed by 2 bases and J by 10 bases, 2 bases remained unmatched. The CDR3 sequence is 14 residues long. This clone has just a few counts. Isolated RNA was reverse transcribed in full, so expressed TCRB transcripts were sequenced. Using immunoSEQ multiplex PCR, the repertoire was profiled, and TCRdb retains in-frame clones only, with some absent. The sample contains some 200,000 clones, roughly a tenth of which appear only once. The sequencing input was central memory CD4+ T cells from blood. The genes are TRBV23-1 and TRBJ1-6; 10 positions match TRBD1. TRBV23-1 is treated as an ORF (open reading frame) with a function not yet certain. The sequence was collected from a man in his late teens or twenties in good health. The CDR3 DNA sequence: TGCGCCAGCAGTCAAGGGACAGGGGACTCACCCCTCCACTTT. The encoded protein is CASSQGTGDSPLHF.